The 29 T cell receptor beta chains below were found in one sample sequenced in a study of regulatory T cells in long-lasting Graves disease. Time point: newly diagnosed GD, antithyroid drugs for less than 3 months. The TCR library was prepared using RNA isolated from PBMCs. Arm-PCR of CDR3 regions and iRepertoire HTBI primers were the basis on which TCR beta libraries were built. From the multiplex PCR reads, TCRdb called clonotypes with MiXCR, one entry per CDR3 protein. This repertoire shows around 420,000 distinct CDR3 sequences, about 15% found once; its top ten account for approximately 8%. These data also featured in a second study, about T cells in Graves' hyperthyroidism and ophthalmopathy.

Sequenced here: peripheral blood mononuclear cells (PBMCs), sampled at new diagnosis, from a patient treated with antithyroid drugs. The origin of the receptors is a woman aged 40 to 49 with Graves disease.

This clonotype came up many times. This chain joins TRBV12-3 or TRBV12-4 and TRBJ2-4; TRBD2 matches 9 bases. With the DNA end fitting TRBJ2-7 better, the J assignment may be wrong. This CDR3 spans 16 amino acids. The CDR3 DNA reads TGTGCCAGCAGTTTGGTCGTAGCGGGAGATTCCTACGAGCAGTACTTC. Translation gives CASSLVVAGDSYEQYF.

The rearrangement links TRBV6-1 to TRBJ2-1; D not resolved. The CDR3 extends over 13 amino acids. Trimming took off 3 bases at V and 6 bases at J, with 9 bases between the two ends. Germline loops: CDR1 MNHNS, CDR2 SASEGT. The CDR3 DNA reads TGTGCCAGCAGTGACCACGGAGTCAATGAGCAGTTCTTC. Translated: CASSDHGVNEQFF.

This sequence joins TRBV20-1 and TRBJ2-7; 7 bases map to TRBD2. This CDR3 region has 12 residues. Germline CDR1 DFQATT, CDR2 SNEGSKA (reference sequence). With V trimmed by 3 bases and J by 4 bases, 3 bases remained unmatched. CDR3 amino acids: CSASGRNYEQYF. In nucleotides, the CDR3 is TGCAGTGCTAGCGGGAGGAATTACGAGCAGTACTTC.

The chain is built from TRBV4-1 and TRBJ2-3; 9 bases agree with TRBD1. J was trimmed by 2 bases and V by 5 bases; bases with no gene match: 5. The CDR3 totals 15 residues. Germline V gene data show CDR1 as MGHRA and CDR2 as YSYEKL. The CDR3 loop is CASSLRTGVTDTQYF. DNA for the CDR3: TGCGCCAGCAGCTTACGGACAGGGGTCACAGATACGCAGTATTTT.

The table lists this clonotype with many counts. V is TRBV27 and J is TRBJ2-2, with 7 bases matching TRBD1. With 6 bases clipped from V and 4 bases from J, the junction kept 5 bases outside the gene matches. The CDR3 extends over 14 amino acids. Per the germline V gene, CDR1 is MNHEY and CDR2 is SMNVEV (reference sequence). The CDR3 loop is CASSPQGVTGELFF. CDR3 in DNA: TGTGCCAGCAGCCCCCAGGGGGTCACCGGGGAGCTGTTTTTT.

This clonotype was found many times. The CDR3 reads CASSSLPSEQFF. CDR3 nucleotide sequence: TGTGCCAGCAGTTCCCTACCAAGTGAGCAGTTCTTC. V and J are TRBV12-3 or TRBV12-4 and TRBJ2-1; D gene unclear. This CDR3 comprises 12 residues. The V end lost 4 bases, the J end lost 9 bases, and 10 bases lay between the germline ends.

The chain links TRBV3-1 to TRBJ1-4; 8 bases map to TRBD1. The CDR3 has 14 amino acids. Per germline, CDR1 LGHDT and CDR2 YNNKEL (reference sequence). The V gene end was trimmed by 1 base and the J gene end by 6 bases; junction bases not matched to a gene: 1. The CDR3 region is CASSQAGGDEKLFF. CDR3 DNA: TGTGCCAGCAGCCAAGCAGGGGGCGATGAAAAACTGTTTTTT.

This clonotype was found many times. This CDR3 is CASSSGQTNTGELFF. As DNA, the CDR3 is TGTGCCAGCAGCTCAGGACAGACGAACACCGGGGAGCTGTTTTTT. The chain couples TRBV11-3 to TRBJ2-2; D possibly corresponds to TRBD1 (6 bases). CDR3 length equals 15 residues. Looked up from germline, CDR1 is SGHNT and CDR2 is YENEEA. Trimming removed 4 bases at V and 0 bases at J, with 9 bases between.

A note on this clonotype: Being one base from a much bigger clone, this may be a read error. The chain couples TRBV11-2 to TRBJ2-2; D remains unclear. CDR3 length: 17 amino acids. The germline V gene encodes CDR1 SGHAT and CDR2 FQNNGV. Trimming cost V 6 bases and J 0 bases, with 17 bases left between them. The CDR3 DNA is TGTGCCAGCAGACCTAGGTGGGTTGTCTCGAACACCGGGGAGCTGTTTTTT. Amino acid sequence: CASRPRWVVSNTGELFF. Together with reference TRBV11-2 and TRBJ2-2, the CDR3 gives the full variable domain: EAGVAQSPRYKIIEKRQSVAFWCNPISGHATLYWYQQILGQGPKLLIQFQNNGVVDDSQLPKDRFSAERLKGVDSTLKIQPAKLEDSAVYLCASRPRWVVSNTGELFFGEGSRLTVL.

Notes on this clonotype: It is likely a read error: a sequence one base away is far more abundant. The chain links TRBV2 to TRBJ2-1, with 15 bases that match TRBD2. TRBJ2-5 explains the end of the DNA better; the J call may be wrong. The CDR3 extends over 21 amino acids. Germline values: CDR1 SNHLY, CDR2 FYNNEI. CDR3 bases: TGTGCCAGCAGTGGACAACACCGCAGGACTAGCGGGAGGGCCCGTCGAGAGACCCAGTACTTC. Translation gives CASSGQHRRTSGRARRETQYF.

This clonotype was seen many times. V is TRBV7-2 and J is TRBJ2-7; 9 positions agree with TRBD1. Germline-derived CDR1 and CDR2 are SGHTA and FQGNSA. The V gene end was trimmed by 4 bases and the J gene end by 1 base; junction bases not matched to a gene: 5. This CDR3 contains 15 residues. CDR3 sequence reads: CASSYRDRVSYEQYF. CDR3 coding DNA: TGTGCCAGCAGCTACCGGGACAGGGTATCCTACGAGCAGTACTTC.

This clonotype was detected many times. This chain connects TRBV2 to TRBJ2-5; D perhaps matches TRBD2 (6 bases). Germline CDR1 is SNHLY and CDR2 is FYNNEI. V lost 6 bases and J 5 bases, leaving 19 bases between the germline ends. The CDR3 loop spans 15 amino acids. DNA of the CDR3: TGTGCCAGCAGGAGGGCGGAGGGCCCATTTGAGACCCAGTACTTC. It yields the protein CASRRAEGPFETQYF.

This clonotype was counted ten times or more. V and J are TRBV28 and TRBJ2-5, with TRBD2 identical over 7 bases. The CDR3 runs to 14 residues. In germline, CDR1 is MDHEN, CDR2 SYDVKM. V lost 4 bases and J lost 4; bases outside the gene matches: 6. In DNA, the CDR3 is TGTGCCAGCAGTTATCATACGGGAGGAGAGACCCAGTACTTC. Amino acid sequence: CASSYHTGGETQYF.

Only a few counts were recorded for this clonotype. The V gene is TRBV7-2, the J gene TRBJ2-3; D may correspond to TRBD1 or TRBD2 (5 bases each). V was clipped by 2 bases and J by 5 bases, with 11 bases between them. The CDR3 has 14 residues. CDR1 is SGHTA and CDR2 is FQGNSA in the germline V gene. CDR3 coding DNA: TGTGCCAGCAGCTTATGGGGACCCCAAGATACGCAGTATTTT. This codes for CASSLWGPQDTQYF. Looking up the rest from reference TRBV7-2 and TRBJ2-3 gives the full variable domain: GAGVSQSPSNKVTEKGKDVELRCDPISGHTALYWYRQSLGQGLEFLIYFQGNSAPDKSGLPSDRFSAERTGGSVSTLTIQRTQQEDSAVYLCASSLWGPQDTQYFGPGTRLTVL.

The chain recombines TRBV4-3 with TRBJ2-5, with 7 bases identical to TRBD1. The trim removed 0 bases at V and 2 bases at J, leaving 6 bases unmatched. The CDR3 is 16 amino acids. Germline CDR1 and CDR2: LGHNA and YSLEER. The CDR3 here is CASSQDRQGLQETQYF. As DNA, the CDR3 is TGCGCCAGCAGCCAAGATCGACAGGGCCTGCAAGAGACCCAGTACTTC.

This clonotype occurred many times. The chain couples TRBV2 to TRBJ2-2; TRBD1 agrees at 7 bases. The germline CDR1 and CDR2 sequences are SNHLY and FYNNEI. Trimming took 6 bases from V and 4 from J; bases not matched to a gene: 11. The CDR3 sequence is 16 residues long. The CDR3 DNA sequence: TGTGCCAGCAGGAACCCCGGACAGGATCCCACCGGGGAGCTGTTTTTT. Protein product: CASRNPGQDPTGELFF.

Note on this clonotype: A much bigger clone sits one base away, suggesting this may be a read error. The chain recombines TRBV4-1 with TRBJ2-2, with a possible D match to TRBD2 (6 bases). The CDR3 sequence is 15 residues long. In germline, CDR1 is MGHRA, CDR2 YSYEKL. CDR3 sequence (DNA): TGCGCCAGCAGCCCCTGGACGGAGAACACCGGGGGGCTGTTTTTT. It codes for CASSPWTENTGGLFF.

This clonotype occurred many times. CDR3 amino acids: CASSYSTVSHRSYEQYF. In DNA, the CDR3 is TGTGCCAGCAGTTACTCGACGGTGTCTCATCGCTCCTACGAGCAGTACTTC. V gene TRBV6-5 combines with J gene TRBJ2-7; unclear D gene. Germline loops: CDR1 MNHEY, CDR2 SVGAGI. CDR3 length equals 17 residues. Deletions cut 0 bases from V and 0 bases from J, with 15 bases between.

The sample holds many counts of this clonotype. The V call is TRBV7-8, the J call TRBJ2-3, with TRBD1 matching over 11 bases. The CDR3 runs 18 residues. Looked up from germline, CDR1 is SGHVS and CDR2 is FQNEAQ. After removal of 1 base from V and 1 base from J, the junction contained 7 bases not matched to a gene. CDR3 DNA sequence: TGTGCCAGCAGCTTAGTTAGTGGGACAGGGGGTGGCACAGATACGCAGTATTTT. Translation gives CASSLVSGTGGGTDTQYF.

Points on this clonotype: A much more abundant neighbour one base away suggests this may be a read error. V is TRBV2 and J is TRBJ1-4; D is ambiguous. The germline gives CDR1 SNHLY, CDR2 FYNNEI. The CDR3 loop spans 15 amino acids. Trimming took off 5 bases at V and 4 bases at J, with 14 bases between the two ends. CDR3 sequence reads: CASSKDGVSNEKLFF. In nucleotides, the CDR3 is TGTGCCAGCAGTAAAGACGGGGTCAGTAATGAAAAACTGTTTTTT.

The gene calls are TRBV19 and TRBJ1-1; D uncertain. Trimming took 1 base from V and 5 from J, leaving 14 bases between them. Germline values: CDR1 LNHDA, CDR2 SQIVND (reference sequence). This CDR3 comprises 15 residues. CDR3: CASSIGPGSRTEAFF. For the CDR3, the DNA is TGTGCCAGTAGTATAGGGCCGGGAAGTAGAACTGAAGCTTTCTTT.

This clonotype was picked up many times. The V gene is TRBV7-2, the J gene TRBJ2-7; the D gene is possibly TRBD2 (6 bases). V gave up 3 bases and J gave up 6 bases, with 12 bases separating them. This CDR3 has 13 amino acids. Looked up from germline, CDR1 is SGHTA and CDR2 is FQGNSA. The CDR3 coding sequence is TGTGCCAGCAGCTTCGGACTATCCCGCGAGCAGTACTTC. The encoded protein is CASSFGLSREQYF. Complete variable domain (other parts from reference TRBV7-2 and TRBJ2-7): GAGVSQSPSNKVTEKGKDVELRCDPISGHTALYWYRQSLGQGLEFLIYFQGNSAPDKSGLPSDRFSAERTGGSVSTLTIQRTQQEDSAVYLCASSFGLSREQYFGPGTRLTVT.

This clonotype showed up many times. This chain uses TRBV28 with TRBJ2-5, with 8 bases identical to TRBD2. The CDR3 loop spans 14 amino acids. With 11 bases clipped from V and 2 bases from J, the junction kept 10 bases outside the gene matches. In germline, CDR1 is MDHEN, CDR2 SYDVKM. CDR3 sequence reads: CAAQGVAGQETQYF. CDR3 sequence (DNA): TGTGCCGCCCAGGGAGTAGCGGGACAAGAGACCCAGTACTTC. Together with reference TRBV28 and TRBJ2-5, the CDR3 gives the full variable domain: DVKVTQSSRYLVKRTGEKVFLECVQDMDHENMFWYRQDPGLGLRLIYFSYDVKMKEKGDIPEGYSVSREKKERFSLILESASTNQTSMYLCAAQGVAGQETQYFGPGTRLLVL.

This clonotype was seen ten or more times. The chain employs TRBV29-1 and TRBJ1-1; 8 bases match TRBD1. Germline loops: CDR1 SQVTM, CDR2 ANQGSEA. This CDR3 comprises 14 residues. The junction had 10 bases not matched to a gene; V was cut back by 7 bases and J by 3 bases. CDR3: CSAARQGADTEAFF. DNA for the CDR3: TGCAGCGCTGCCCGGCAGGGGGCAGACACTGAAGCTTTCTTT.

The chain recombines TRBV7-9 with TRBJ2-7, with TRBD2 matching 11 bases. Germline CDR1 and CDR2: SEHNR and FQNEAQ (reference sequence). Germline trimming cut 2 bases from V and 7 bases from J; bases unmatched to any gene: 4. The CDR3 is 14 residues long. CDR3 nucleotide sequence: TGTGCCAGCAGCTTAACTAGCGGGAGTCGAGAGCAGTACTTC. Translated, it gives CASSLTSGSREQYF.

The sample holds many counts of this clonotype. This sequence joins TRBV12-5 and TRBJ2-6; tentatively, D is TRBD2 (5 bases). CDR3 length: 13 amino acids. CDR1 and CDR2 (germline): LGHNT, FRNRAP. The DNA for the CDR3 is TGTGCCAGCGGCCTCTCTGGGGCCAACGTCCTGACTTTC. Its protein product is CASGLSGANVLTF.

The chain carries TRBV6-1 and TRBJ1-6; D is perhaps TRBD1 (5 bases). Trimming stripped 6 bases from V and 2 bases from J, with 23 bases between. From germline, CDR1 is MNHNS and CDR2 SASEGT. This CDR3 is built from 19 residues. CDR3: CASSRTPVGAGPYNSPLHF. CDR3 coding DNA: TGTGCCAGCAGCAGAACCCCCGTTGGGGCGGGTCCCTATAATTCACCCCTCCACTTT.

This clonotype occurred a few times. The chain uses TRBV28 and TRBJ2-5; 10 nucleotides align to TRBD2. Germline V lookup: CDR1 MDHEN, CDR2 SYDVKM. The CDR3 is 19 residues long. The V gene end was trimmed by 2 bases and the J gene end by 3 bases; junction bases not matched to a gene: 15. CDR3 region: CASSLTIRSGRVLEETQYF. CDR3 nucleotide sequence: TGTGCCAGCAGTTTAACTATAAGAAGCGGGAGGGTTCTTGAAGAGACCCAGTACTTC.

This clonotype was seen repeatedly, ten times or more. This chain connects TRBV13 to TRBJ2-7, with a possible D match to TRBD2 (5 bases). The germline gives CDR1 PRHDT, CDR2 FYEKMQ (reference sequence). This CDR3 comprises 14 residues. The V end was cut by 3 bases, the J end by 7 bases, with 16 bases between. CDR3: CASSLRRESREQYF. DNA of the CDR3: TGTGCCAGCAGCTTGCGCCGGGAATCGAGGGAGCAGTACTTC.